The source of this TCR beta chain is a study of blood T cell repertoires in COVID-19. Method: immunoSEQ multiplex PCR; TCRdb's copy keeps in-frame clones and lacks some. The sample contains 280,000 or so clones, 70% to 90% of which appear only once. The CDR3 is 15 amino acids. V lost 5 bases, J lost 6 bases, and 14 bases lay in between. CDR1 is SGHTA and CDR2 is FQGNSA in the germline V gene. This clone was observed once. The chain couples TRBV7-2 to TRBJ1-6; no clear D gene. Sequenced material: PBMCs or T cells enriched from blood (not recorded which). This receptor was obtained from a woman in her thirties or forties who had recovered from COVID-19. In DNA, the CDR3 is TGTGCCAGCAGCCGTCGGCCCCGAGGTAATTCACCCCTCCACTTT. As protein: CASSRRPRGNSPLHF.